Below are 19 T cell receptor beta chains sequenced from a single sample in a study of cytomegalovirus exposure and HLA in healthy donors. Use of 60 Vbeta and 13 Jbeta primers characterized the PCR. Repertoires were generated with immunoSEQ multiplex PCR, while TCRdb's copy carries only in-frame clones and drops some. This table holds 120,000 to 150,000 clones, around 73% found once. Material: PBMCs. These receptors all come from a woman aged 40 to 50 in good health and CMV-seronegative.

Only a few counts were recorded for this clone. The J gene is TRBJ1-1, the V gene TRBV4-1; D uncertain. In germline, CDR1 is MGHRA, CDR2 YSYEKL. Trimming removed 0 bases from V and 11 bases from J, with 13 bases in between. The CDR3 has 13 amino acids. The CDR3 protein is CASSQEQMRGAFF. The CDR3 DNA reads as TGCGCCAGCAGCCAAGAACAGATGAGAGGGGCTTTCTTT.

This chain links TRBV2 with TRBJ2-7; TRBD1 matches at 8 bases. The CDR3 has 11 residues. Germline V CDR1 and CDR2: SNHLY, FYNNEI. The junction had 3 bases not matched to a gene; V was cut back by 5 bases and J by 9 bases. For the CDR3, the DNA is TGTGCCAGCAGTCGGACAGGGTGGCAGTACTTC. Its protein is CASSRTGWQYF. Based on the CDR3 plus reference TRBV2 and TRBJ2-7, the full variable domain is EPEVTQTPSHQVTQMGQEVILRCVPISNHLYFYWYRQILGQKVEFLVSFYNNEISEKSEIFDDQFSVERPDGSNFTLKIRSTKLEDSAMYFCASSRTGWQYFGPGTRLTVT.

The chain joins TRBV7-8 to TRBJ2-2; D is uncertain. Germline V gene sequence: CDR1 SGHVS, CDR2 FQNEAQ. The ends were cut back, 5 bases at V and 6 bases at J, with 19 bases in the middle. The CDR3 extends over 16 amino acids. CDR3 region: CASSPIAGELPGELFF. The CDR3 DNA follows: TGTGCCAGCAGCCCGATAGCTGGCGAACTCCCCGGGGAGCTGTTTTTT. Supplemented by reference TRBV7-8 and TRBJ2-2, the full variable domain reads GAGVSQSPRYKVAKRGQDVALRCDPISGHVSLFWYQQALGQGPEFLTYFQNEAQLDKSGLPSDRFFAERPEGSVSTLKIQRTQQEDSAVYLCASSPIAGELPGELFFGEGSRLTVL.

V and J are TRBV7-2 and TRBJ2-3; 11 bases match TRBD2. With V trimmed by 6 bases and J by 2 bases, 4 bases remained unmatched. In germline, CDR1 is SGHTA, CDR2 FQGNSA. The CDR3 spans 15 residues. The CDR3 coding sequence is TGTGCCAGCAGGGAGGGACTAGCGGTCACAGATACGCAGTATTTT. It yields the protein CASREGLAVTDTQYF.

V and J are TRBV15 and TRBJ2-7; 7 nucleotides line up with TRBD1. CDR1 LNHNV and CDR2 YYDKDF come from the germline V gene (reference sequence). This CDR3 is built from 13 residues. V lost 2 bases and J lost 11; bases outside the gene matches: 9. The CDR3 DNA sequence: TGTGCCACCAGCAGATCCAGACAGGGACCGGAGTACGTC. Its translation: CATSRSRQGPEYV.

The CDR3 region is CASSILGPGGGNEQFF. The CDR3 nucleotides read TGTGCCAGTAGTATACTGGGTCCAGGAGGAGGGAATGAGCAGTTCTTC. V is TRBV19 and J is TRBJ2-1, with D tentatively TRBD2 (6 bases). CDR1 and CDR2 from the germline V gene are LNHDA and SQIVND (reference sequence). Trimming pared 2 bases from V and 7 bases from J, leaving 18 bases between. CDR3 length: 16 amino acids.

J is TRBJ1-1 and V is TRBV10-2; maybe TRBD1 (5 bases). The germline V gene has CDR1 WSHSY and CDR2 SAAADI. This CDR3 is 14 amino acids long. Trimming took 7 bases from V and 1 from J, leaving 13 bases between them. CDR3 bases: TGCGCCAGCAAGCAGGGCATCACGAACACTGAAGCTTTCTTT. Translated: CASKQGITNTEAFF.

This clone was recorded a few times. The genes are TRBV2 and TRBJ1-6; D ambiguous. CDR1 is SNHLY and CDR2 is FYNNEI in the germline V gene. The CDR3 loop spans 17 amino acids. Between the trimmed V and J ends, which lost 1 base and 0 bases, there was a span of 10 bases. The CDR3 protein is CASSEGPRSSYNSPLHF. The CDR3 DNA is TGTGCCAGCAGTGAAGGTCCGAGGAGCTCCTATAATTCACCCCTCCACTTT.

The CDR3 loop is CASSEQNNQPQHF. DNA of the CDR3: TGTGCCAGCAGTGAACAGAATAATCAGCCCCAGCATTTT. This chain links TRBV6-1 with TRBJ1-5, with unresolved D. From germline, CDR1 is MNHNS and CDR2 SASEGT. The CDR3 contains 13 residues. Trimming took off 2 bases at V and 4 bases at J, with 6 bases between the two ends.

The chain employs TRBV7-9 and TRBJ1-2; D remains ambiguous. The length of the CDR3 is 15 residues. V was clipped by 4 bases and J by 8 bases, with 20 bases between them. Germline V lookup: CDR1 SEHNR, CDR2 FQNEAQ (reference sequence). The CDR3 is CASSSTLSPYPGYTF. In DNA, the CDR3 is TGTGCCAGCAGCTCCACTCTTAGCCCCTATCCCGGCTACACCTTC.

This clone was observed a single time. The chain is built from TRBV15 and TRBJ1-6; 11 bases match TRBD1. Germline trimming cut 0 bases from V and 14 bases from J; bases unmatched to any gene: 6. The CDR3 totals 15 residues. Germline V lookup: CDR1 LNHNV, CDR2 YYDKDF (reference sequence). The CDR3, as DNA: TGTGCCACCAGCAGAGATAGAGGGACAGGGGGTGCCCTCCACTTT. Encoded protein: CATSRDRGTGGALHF.

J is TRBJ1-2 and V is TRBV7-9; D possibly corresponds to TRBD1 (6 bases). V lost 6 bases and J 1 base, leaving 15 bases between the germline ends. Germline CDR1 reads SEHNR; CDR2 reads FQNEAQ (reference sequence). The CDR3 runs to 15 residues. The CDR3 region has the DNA TGTGCCAGCAGTATACGGACAGAGGGTAACTATGGCTACACCTTC. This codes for CASSIRTEGNYGYTF.

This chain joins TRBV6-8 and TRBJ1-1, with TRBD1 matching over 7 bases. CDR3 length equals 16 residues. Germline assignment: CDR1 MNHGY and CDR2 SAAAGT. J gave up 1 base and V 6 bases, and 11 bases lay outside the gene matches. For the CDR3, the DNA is TGTGCCAGCAGCCTTGTGACAGGGAGGACGAACACTGAAGCTTTCTTT. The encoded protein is CASSLVTGRTNTEAFF.

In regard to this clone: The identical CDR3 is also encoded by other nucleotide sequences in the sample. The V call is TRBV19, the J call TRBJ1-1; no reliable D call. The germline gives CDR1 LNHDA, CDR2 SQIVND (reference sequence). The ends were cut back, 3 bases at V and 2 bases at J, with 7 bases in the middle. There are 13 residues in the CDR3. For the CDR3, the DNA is TGTGCCAGTAGTATTCCGGGAAACACTGAAGCTTTCTTT. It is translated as CASSIPGNTEAFF.

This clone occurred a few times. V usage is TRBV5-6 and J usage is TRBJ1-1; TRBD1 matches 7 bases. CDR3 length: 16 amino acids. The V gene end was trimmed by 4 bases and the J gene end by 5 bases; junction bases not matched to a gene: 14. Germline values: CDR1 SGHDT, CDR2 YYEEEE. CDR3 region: CASSLPQGVRWTEAFF. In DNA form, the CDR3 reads TGTGCCAGCAGCCTTCCCCAGGGGGTCCGGTGGACTGAAGCTTTCTTT.

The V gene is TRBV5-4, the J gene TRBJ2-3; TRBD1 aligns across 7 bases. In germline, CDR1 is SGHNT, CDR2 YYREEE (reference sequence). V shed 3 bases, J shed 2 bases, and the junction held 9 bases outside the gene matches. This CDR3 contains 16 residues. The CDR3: CASSSPGQVNTDTQYF. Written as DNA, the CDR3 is TGTGCCAGCAGCTCCCCCGGACAGGTAAACACAGATACGCAGTATTTT.

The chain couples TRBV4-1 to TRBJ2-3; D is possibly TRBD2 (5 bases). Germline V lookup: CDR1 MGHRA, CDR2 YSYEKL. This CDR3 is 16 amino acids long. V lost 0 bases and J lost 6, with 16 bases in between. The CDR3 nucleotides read TGCGCCAGCAGCCAAGATTATGGCAGGCGAGGGGATACGCAGTATTTT. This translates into CASSQDYGRRGDTQYF.

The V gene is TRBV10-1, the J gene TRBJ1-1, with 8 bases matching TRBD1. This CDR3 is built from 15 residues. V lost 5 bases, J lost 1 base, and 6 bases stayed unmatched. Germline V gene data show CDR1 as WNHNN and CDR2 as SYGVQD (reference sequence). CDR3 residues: CASSPRQGRNTEAFF. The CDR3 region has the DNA TGCGCCAGCAGTCCAAGACAGGGGAGGAACACTGAAGCTTTCTTT.

The CDR3 loop is CASRFGGGKQYF. The DNA of the CDR3 is TGTGCCAGCAGGTTTGGCGGGGGCAAGCAGTACTTC. The chain couples TRBV5-4 to TRBJ2-7; tentative D call: TRBD2 (7 bases). The V gene lost 5 bases and the J gene lost 8 bases, with 14 bases spanning the gap. The CDR3 is made up of 12 amino acids. Germline-derived CDR1 and CDR2 are SGHNT and YYREEE (reference sequence).